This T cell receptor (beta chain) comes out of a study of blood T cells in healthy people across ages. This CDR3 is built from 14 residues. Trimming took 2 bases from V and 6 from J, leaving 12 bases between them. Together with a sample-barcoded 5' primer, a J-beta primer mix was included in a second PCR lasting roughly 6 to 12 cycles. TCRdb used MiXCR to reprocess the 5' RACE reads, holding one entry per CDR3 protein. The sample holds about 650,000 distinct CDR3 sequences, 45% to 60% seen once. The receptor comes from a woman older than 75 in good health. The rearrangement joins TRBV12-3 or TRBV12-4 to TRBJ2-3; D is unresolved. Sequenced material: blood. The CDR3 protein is CASSLRVALDTQYF. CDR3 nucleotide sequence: TGTGCCAGCAGTTTAAGGGTAGCTCTGGATACGCAGTATTTT.